The 6 T cell receptor beta chains in this list originate from one sample, sequenced in a study of T cell changes during pregnancy in multiple sclerosis. Assay used: immunoSEQ multiplex PCR; TCRdb lists only in-frame clones, some missing. This table holds about 68,000 clones, roughly 94% found once. The sequencing used peripheral blood, collected in the second trimester of pregnancy. These receptors all stem from a female donor in good health, enrolled as a control in a pregnancy study.

The V call is TRBV7-2, the J call TRBJ1-5; D is undetermined. Trimming took off 2 bases at V and 0 bases at J, with 8 bases between the two ends. The germline V gene encodes CDR1 SGHTA and CDR2 FQGNSA. CDR3 length: 15 amino acids. The CDR3 region has the DNA TGTGCCAGCAGCTTACGGGGATATAGCAATCAGCCCCAGCATTTT. Translation gives CASSLRGYSNQPQHF.

The gene calls are TRBV7-6 and TRBJ2-3; D perhaps matches TRBD1 (9 bases). The V gene's germline CDR1 is SGHVS and CDR2 FNYEAQ. V was trimmed by 5 bases and J by 7 bases, leaving 25 bases between them. The CDR3 has 17 residues. The CDR3 reads CASSATGGGSGGNTQYF. Here the CDR3 DNA reads TGTGCCAGCAGCGCCACAGGGGGCGGGAGCGGGGGTAATACGCAGTATTTT.

The chain combines TRBV28 with TRBJ2-3; 7 bases match TRBD1. The germline gives CDR1 MDHEN, CDR2 SYDVKM. Trimming cost V 10 bases and J 9 bases; bases outside gene matches: 10. The CDR3 extends over 12 amino acids. DNA for the CDR3: TGTGCCACCAGGTTTAGGGACAGCACGCAGTATTTT. Protein sequence: CATRFRDSTQYF.

This clone has just one count. This chain uses TRBV20-1 with TRBJ2-5; D remains ambiguous. CDR1 is DFQATT, CDR2 SNEGSKA, per germline (reference sequence). This CDR3 comprises 11 residues. Between the trimmed V and J ends, which lost 6 bases and 5 bases, there was a span of 10 bases. The CDR3, as DNA: TGCAGTGCGATATTTGAGGAGACCCAGTACTTC. Encoded protein: CSAIFEETQYF.

The genes are TRBV11-2 and TRBJ2-3; the D gene is possibly TRBD1 (5 bases). The CDR3 extends over 13 amino acids. The V gene's germline CDR1 is SGHAT and CDR2 FQNNGV. V was shortened by 4 bases and J by 5 bases, with 10 bases between the two germline ends. CDR3 region: CASSSQGKDTQYF. The CDR3 nucleotides are TGTGCCAGCAGCTCCCAGGGTAAAGATACGCAGTATTTT.

This clone showed up just a few times. This rearrangement joins TRBV9 to TRBJ2-7; the D gene is possibly TRBD2 (5 bases). Trimming cost V 3 bases and J 0 bases, with 16 bases left between them. Germline CDR1 reads SGDLS; CDR2 reads YYNGEE. This CDR3 has 16 residues. The CDR3 reads CASSAGGGRSSYEQYF. CDR3 in DNA: TGTGCCAGCAGCGCCGGTGGAGGACGCAGCTCCTACGAGCAGTACTTC.